This T cell receptor (beta chain) was captured by sequencing in a study of Ad26.COV2.S vaccination and SARS-CoV-2 variants. Study background: Recipients of Ad26.COV2.S got it intramuscularly, once or twice 56 days apart.

Deletions cut 6 bases from V and 3 bases from J, with 11 bases between. Germline CDR1 is SQVTM and CDR2 is ANQGSEA. The CDR3 is 13 residues long. Treatment here: about 20 received Ad26.COV2.S at low or high dose, single or two shots; a few received placebo; per-sample allocation not given. Sampling occurred on day 63 after the first vaccine or placebo injection. Points from the study as a whole: Vaccinees and placebo recipients showed similar non-spike TCR breadth.

The assay was immunoSEQ multiplex PCR, and TCRdb's table has in-frame clones only and misses some. The sample holds some 350,000 clones, about 85% seen once. This clone was observed a handful of times. Antigen: not known. The chain combines TRBV29-1 with TRBJ2-2, with a possible D match to TRBD1 (7 bases). The sample consisted of peripheral blood, taken in a trial of Ad26.COV2.S vaccine versus placebo. This TCR came from a person aged 18-60 years who received the Ad26.COV2.S COVID-19 vaccine or a placebo. For the CDR3, the DNA is TGCAGCGTCTCCAGGGGGGACACCGGGGAGCTGTTTTTT. It is translated as CSVSRGDTGELFF.